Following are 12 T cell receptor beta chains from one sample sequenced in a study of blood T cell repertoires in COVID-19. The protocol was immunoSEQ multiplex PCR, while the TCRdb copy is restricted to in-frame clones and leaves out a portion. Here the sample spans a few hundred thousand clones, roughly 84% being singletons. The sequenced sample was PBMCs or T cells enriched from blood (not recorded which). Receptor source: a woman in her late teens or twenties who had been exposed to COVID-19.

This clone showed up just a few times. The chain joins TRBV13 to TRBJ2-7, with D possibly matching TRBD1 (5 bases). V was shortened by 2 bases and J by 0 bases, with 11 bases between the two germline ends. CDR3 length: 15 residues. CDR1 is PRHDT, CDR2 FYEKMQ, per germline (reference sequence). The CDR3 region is CASSLFGQGSYEQYF. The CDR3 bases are TGTGCCAGCAGCTTATTCGGCCAGGGCTCCTACGAGCAGTACTTC.

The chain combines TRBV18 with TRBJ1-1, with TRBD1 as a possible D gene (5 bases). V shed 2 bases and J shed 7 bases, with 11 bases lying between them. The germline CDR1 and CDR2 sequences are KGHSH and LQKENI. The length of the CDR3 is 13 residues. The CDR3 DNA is TGTGCCAGCTCACCAGCAGGGAGGATTGAAGCTTTCTTT. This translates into CASSPAGRIEAFF.

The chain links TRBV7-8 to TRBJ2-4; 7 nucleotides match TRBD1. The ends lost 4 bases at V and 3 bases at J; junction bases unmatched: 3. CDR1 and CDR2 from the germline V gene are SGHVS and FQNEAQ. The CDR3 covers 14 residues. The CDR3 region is CASSSGQVKNIQYF. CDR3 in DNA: TGTGCCAGCAGCTCAGGACAGGTCAAAAACATTCAGTACTTC.

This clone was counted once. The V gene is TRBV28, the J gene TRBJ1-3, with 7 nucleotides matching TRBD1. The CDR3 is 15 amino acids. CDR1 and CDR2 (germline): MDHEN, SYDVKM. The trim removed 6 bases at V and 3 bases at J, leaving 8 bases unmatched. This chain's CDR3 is CASRTQGGGGNTIYF. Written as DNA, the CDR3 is TGTGCCAGCAGGACTCAAGGGGGCGGTGGAAACACCATATATTTT.

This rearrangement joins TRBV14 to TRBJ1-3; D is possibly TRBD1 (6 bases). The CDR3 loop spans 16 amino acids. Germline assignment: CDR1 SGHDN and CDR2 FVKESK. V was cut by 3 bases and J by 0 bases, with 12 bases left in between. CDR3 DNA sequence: TGTGCCAGCAGCCAGCCGGGACAACACTCTGGAAACACCATATATTTT. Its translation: CASSQPGQHSGNTIYF.

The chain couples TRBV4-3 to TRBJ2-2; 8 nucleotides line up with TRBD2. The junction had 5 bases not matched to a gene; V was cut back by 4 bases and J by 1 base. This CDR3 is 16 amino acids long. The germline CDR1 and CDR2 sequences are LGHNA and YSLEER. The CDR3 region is CASSLSGALNTGELFF. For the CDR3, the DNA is TGCGCCAGCAGCCTTAGCGGGGCCCTGAACACCGGGGAGCTGTTTTTT.

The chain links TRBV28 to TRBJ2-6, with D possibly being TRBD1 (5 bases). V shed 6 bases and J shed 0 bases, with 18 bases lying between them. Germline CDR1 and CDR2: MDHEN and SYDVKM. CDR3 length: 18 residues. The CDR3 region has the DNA TGTGCCAGCAGCCCTCCCAGGGCTCGCCCCTCTGGGGCCAACGTCCTGACTTTC. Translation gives CASSPPRARPSGANVLTF. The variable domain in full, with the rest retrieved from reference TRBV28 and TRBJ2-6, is DVKVTQSSRYLVKRTGEKVFLECVQDMDHENMFWYRQDPGLGLRLIYFSYDVKMKEKGDIPEGYSVSREKKERFSLILESASTNQTSMYLCASSPPRARPSGANVLTFGAGSRLTVL.

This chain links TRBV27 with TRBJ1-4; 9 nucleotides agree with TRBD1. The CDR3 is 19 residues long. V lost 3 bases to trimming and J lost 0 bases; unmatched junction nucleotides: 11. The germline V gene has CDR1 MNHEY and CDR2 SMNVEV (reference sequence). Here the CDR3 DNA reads TGTGCCAGCAGTTTGCCCGGGACAGGGACATTTTCAACTAATGAAAAACTGTTTTTT. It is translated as CASSLPGTGTFSTNEKLFF.

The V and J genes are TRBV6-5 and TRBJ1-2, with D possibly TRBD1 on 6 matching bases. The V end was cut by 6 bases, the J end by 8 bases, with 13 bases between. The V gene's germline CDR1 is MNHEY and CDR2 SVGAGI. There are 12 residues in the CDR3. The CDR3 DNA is TGTGCCAGCAGGAATAACAGGGACGGCTACACCTTC. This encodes CASRNNRDGYTF.

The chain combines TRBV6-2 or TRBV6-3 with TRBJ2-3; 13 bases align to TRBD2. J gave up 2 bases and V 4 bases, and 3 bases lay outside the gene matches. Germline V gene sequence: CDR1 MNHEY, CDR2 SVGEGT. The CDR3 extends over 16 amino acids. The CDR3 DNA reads TGTGCCAGCAGTTCGGGACTAGCGGGGTACACAGATACGCAGTATTTT. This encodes CASSSGLAGYTDTQYF.

Here the CDR3 DNA reads TGCGCCAGCAGCCCCAGGGCGTCCATGAACACTGAAGCTTTCTTT. Protein product: CASSPRASMNTEAFF. This chain uses TRBV5-1 with TRBJ1-1, with D tentatively TRBD1 (5 bases). V shed 4 bases and J shed 0 bases, with 13 bases lying between them. CDR3 size: 15 residues. Germline lookup yields CDR1 SGHRS and CDR2 YFSETQ.

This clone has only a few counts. CDR3 coding DNA: TGCGCCAGCAGCTCCCTCTTACTAGCGGACGTTAACAATGAGCAGTTCTTC. This codes for CASSSLLLADVNNEQFF. The V gene is TRBV5-1, the J gene TRBJ2-1; TRBD2 matches 8 bases. After removal of 3 bases from V and 5 bases from J, the junction contained 13 bases not matched to a gene. The CDR3 contains 17 residues. Germline V gene sequence: CDR1 SGHRS, CDR2 YFSETQ.